This T cell receptor (beta chain) was retrieved from a study of blood T cell repertoires in COVID-19. V lost 5 bases and J lost 5, with 10 bases in between. The CDR3 is made up of 13 amino acids. The germline V gene encodes CDR1 SGHAT and CDR2 FQNNGV. Profiling relied on immunoSEQ multiplex PCR, and the TCRdb table lists in-frame clones only, not all of them. Among roughly 400,000 clones listed, roughly nine tenths were seen once. The V gene is TRBV11-2, the J gene TRBJ1-5; weak D call: TRBD1 (5 bases). The sequence derives from a man under 40 who had recovered from COVID-19. Input material: PBMCs or T cells enriched from blood (not recorded which). The CDR3 region is CASSPQGDQPQHF. The DNA for the CDR3 is TGTGCCAGCAGCCCCCAAGGGGATCAGCCCCAGCATTTT.